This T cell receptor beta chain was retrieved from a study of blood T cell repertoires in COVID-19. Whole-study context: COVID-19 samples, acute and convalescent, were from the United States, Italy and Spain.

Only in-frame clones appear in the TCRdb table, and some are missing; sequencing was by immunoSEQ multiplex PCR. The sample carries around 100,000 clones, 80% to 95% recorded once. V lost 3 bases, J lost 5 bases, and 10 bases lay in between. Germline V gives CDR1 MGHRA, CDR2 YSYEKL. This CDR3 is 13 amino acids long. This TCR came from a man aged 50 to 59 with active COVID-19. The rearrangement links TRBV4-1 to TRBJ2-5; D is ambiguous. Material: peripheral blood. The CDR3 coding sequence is TGCGCCAGCAGCCAGGTTGGTCGGGAGACCCAGTACTTC. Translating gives CASSQVGRETQYF.